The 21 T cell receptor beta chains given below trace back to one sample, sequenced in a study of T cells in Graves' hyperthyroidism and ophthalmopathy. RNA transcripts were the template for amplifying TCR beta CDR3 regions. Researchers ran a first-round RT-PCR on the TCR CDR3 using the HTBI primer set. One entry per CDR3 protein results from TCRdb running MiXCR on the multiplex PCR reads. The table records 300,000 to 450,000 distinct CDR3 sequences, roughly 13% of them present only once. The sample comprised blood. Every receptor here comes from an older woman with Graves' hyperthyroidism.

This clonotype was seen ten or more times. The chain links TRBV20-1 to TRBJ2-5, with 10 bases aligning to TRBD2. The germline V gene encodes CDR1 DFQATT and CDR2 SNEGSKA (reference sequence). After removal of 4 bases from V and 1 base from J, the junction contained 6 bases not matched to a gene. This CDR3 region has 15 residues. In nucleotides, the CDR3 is TGCAGTGCTAACAGACTAGCGGGCCTCCAAGAGACCCAGTACTTC. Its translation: CSANRLAGLQETQYF.

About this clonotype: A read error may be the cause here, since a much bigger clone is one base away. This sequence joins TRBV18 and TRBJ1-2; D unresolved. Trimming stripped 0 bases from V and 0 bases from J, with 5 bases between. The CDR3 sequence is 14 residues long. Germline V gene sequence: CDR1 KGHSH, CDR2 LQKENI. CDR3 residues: CASSPPAANYGYTF. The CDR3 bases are TGTGCCAGCTCACCACCGGCAGCTAACTATGGCTACACCTTC. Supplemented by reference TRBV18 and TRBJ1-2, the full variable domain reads NAGVMQNPRHLVRRRGQEARLRCSPMKGHSHVYWYRQLPEEGLKFMVYLQKENIIDESGMPKERFSAEFPKEGPSILRIQQVVRGDSAAYFCASSPPAANYGYTFGSGTRLTVV.

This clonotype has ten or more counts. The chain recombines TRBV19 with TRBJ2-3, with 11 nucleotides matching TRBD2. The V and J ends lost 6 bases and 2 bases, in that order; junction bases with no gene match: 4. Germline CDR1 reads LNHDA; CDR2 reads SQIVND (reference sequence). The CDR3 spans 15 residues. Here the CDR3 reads CASRRLAGTTDTQYF. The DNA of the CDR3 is TGTGCCAGTAGGAGACTAGCGGGAACCACAGATACGCAGTATTTT.

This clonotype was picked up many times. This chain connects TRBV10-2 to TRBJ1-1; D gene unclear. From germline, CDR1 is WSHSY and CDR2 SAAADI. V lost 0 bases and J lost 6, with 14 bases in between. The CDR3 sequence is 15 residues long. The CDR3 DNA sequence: TGCGCCAGCAGTGAGTCCAACGCGTTTAGTCCTGAAGCTTTCTTT. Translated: CASSESNAFSPEAFF.

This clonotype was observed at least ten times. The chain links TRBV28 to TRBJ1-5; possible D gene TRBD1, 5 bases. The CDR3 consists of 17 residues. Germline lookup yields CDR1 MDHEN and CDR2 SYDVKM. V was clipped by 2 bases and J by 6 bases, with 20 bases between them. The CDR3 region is CASSLRSRRRVSQPQHF. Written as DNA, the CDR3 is TGTGCCAGCAGTTTAAGATCCCGCCGCAGGGTCAGTCAGCCCCAGCATTTT.

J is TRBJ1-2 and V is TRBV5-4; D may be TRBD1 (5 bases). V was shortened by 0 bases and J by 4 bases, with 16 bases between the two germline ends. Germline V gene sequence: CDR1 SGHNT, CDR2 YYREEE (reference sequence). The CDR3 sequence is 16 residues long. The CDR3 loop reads CASSLVGRAASYGYTF. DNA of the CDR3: TGTGCCAGCAGCTTGGTCGGCAGGGCCGCCTCCTATGGCTACACCTTC. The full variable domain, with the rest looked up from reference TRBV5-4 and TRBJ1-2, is ETGVTQSPTHLIKTRGQQVTLRCSSQSGHNTVSWYQQALGQGPQFIFQYYREEENGRGNFPPRFSGLQFPNYSSELNVNALELDDSALYLCASSLVGRAASYGYTFGSGTRLTVV.

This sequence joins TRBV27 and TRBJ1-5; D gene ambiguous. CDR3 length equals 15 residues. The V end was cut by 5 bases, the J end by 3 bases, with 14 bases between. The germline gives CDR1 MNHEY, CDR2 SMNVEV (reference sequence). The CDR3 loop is CASSPGKFHNQPQHF. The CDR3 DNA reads TGTGCCAGCAGTCCCGGAAAGTTTCACAATCAGCCCCAGCATTTT.

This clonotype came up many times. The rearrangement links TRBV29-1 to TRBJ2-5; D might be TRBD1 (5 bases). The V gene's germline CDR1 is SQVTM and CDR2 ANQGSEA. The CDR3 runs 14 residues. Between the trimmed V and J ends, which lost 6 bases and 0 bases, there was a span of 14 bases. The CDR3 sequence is CSVWIDSNQETQYF. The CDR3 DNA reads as TGCAGCGTATGGATCGACAGCAACCAAGAGACCCAGTACTTC.

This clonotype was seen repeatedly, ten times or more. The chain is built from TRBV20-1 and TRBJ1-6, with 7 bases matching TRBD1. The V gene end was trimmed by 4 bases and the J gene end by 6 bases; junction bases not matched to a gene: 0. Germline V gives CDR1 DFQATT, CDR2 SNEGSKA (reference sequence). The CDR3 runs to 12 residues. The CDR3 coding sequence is TGCAGTGCTACAGGGGGTAATTCACCCCTCCACTTT. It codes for CSATGGNSPLHF.

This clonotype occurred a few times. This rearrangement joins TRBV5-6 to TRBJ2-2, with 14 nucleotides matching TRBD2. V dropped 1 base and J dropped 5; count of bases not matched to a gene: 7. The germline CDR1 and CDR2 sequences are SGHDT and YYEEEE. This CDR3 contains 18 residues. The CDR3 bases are TGTGCCAGCAGCTTGAAGGGACTAGCGGGAGTTTATACCGGGGAGCTGTTTTTT. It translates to CASSLKGLAGVYTGELFF.

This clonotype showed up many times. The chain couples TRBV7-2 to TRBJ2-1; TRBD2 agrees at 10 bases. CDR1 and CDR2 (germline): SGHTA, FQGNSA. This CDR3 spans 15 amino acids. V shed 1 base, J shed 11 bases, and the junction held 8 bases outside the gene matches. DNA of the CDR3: TGTGCCAGCAGCTTAGGGACGACTAGCGGGCCAAAGCAGTTCTTC. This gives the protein CASSLGTTSGPKQFF.

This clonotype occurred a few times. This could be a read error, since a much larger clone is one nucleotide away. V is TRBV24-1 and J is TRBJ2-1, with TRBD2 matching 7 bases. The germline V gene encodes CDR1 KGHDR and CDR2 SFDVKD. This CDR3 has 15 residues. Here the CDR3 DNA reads TGTGCCACCAGTGTTACGACTAGCTCCTACAATGGGCAGTTCTTC. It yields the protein CATSVTTSSYNGQFF.

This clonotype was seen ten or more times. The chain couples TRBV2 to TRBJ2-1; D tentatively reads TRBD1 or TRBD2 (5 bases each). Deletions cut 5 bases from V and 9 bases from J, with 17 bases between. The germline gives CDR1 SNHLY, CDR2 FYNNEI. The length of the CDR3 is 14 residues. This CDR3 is CASSPGTFSSEQFF. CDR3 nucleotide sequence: TGTGCCAGCAGTCCCGGGACCTTTTCTAGTGAGCAGTTCTTC.

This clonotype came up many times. The CDR3 coding sequence is TGTGCCAGCAGCTCCCCTGGCCCGCTAGGCGGCCTCCGGAATGAGCAGTTCTTC. It translates to CASSSPGPLGGLRNEQFF. This chain uses TRBV3-1 with TRBJ2-1; D not certain. Trimming pared 5 bases from V and 7 bases from J, leaving 27 bases between. This CDR3 spans 18 amino acids. From germline, CDR1 is LGHDT and CDR2 YNNKEL (reference sequence).

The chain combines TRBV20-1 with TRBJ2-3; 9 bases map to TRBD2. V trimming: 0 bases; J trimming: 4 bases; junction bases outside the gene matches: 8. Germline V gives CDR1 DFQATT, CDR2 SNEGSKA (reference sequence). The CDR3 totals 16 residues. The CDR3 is CSAREDGREGADTQYF. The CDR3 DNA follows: TGCAGTGCTAGAGAGGACGGGCGGGAGGGGGCAGATACGCAGTATTTT.

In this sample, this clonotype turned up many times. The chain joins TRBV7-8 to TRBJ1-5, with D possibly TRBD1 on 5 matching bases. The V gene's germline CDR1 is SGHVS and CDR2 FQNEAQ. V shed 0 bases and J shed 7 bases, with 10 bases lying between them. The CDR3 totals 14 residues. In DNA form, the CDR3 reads TGTGCCAGCAGCTTAGCCCCAGGGTTGCAGCCCCAGCATTTT. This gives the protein CASSLAPGLQPQHF.

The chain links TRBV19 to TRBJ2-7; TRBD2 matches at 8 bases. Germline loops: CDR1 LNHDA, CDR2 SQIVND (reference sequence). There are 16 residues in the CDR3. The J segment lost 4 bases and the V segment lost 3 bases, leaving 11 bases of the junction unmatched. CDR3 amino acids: CASSIAGGTNAYEQYF. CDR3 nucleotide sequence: TGTGCCAGTAGTATCGCGGGAGGAACAAATGCGTACGAGCAGTACTTC.

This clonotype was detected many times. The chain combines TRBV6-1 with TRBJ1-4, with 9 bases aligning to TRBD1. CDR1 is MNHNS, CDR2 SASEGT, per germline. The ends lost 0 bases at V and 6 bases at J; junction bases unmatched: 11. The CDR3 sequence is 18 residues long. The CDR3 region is CASSEADKRTGADEKLFF. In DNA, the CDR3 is TGTGCCAGCAGTGAAGCGGATAAGCGGACAGGGGCGGATGAAAAACTGTTTTTT.

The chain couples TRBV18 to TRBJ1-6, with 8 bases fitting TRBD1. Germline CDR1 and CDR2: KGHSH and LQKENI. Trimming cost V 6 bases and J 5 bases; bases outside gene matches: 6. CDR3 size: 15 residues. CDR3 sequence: CASSPDRVNNSPLHF. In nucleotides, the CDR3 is TGTGCCAGCTCTCCGGACAGGGTTAATAATTCACCCCTCCACTTT.

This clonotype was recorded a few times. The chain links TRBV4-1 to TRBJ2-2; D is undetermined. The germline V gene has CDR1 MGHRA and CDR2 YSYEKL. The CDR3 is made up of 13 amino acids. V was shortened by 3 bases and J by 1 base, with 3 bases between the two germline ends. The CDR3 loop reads CASSHRNTGELFF. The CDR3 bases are TGCGCCAGCAGCCACAGGAACACCGGGGAGCTGTTTTTT.

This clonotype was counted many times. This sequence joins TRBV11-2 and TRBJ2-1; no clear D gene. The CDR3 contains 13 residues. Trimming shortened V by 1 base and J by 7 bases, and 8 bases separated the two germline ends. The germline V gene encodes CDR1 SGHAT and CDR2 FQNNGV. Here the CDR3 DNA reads TGTGCCAGCAGCTTAGTATTTCGGAATGAGCAGTTCTTC. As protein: CASSLVFRNEQFF.